Presented here are 15 T cell receptor beta chains from one specimen sequenced in a study of T cell changes during pregnancy in multiple sclerosis. The assay was immunoSEQ multiplex PCR, and TCRdb's table has in-frame clones only and misses some. This table holds about 71,000 clones, just over 90% found once. Sequenced material: peripheral blood, taken in the third trimester of pregnancy. The source is a female donor with multiple sclerosis, enrolled in a pregnancy study.

The CDR3, as DNA: TGTGCCAGCACTCTCTCTGGGGCCAACGTCCTGACTTTC. Translating it yields CASTLSGANVLTF. The rearrangement links TRBV28 to TRBJ2-6; no reliable D call. Germline CDR1 is MDHEN and CDR2 is SYDVKM. The CDR3 sequence is 13 residues long. Trimming removed 7 bases at V and 0 bases at J, with 4 bases between.

This chain uses TRBV6-5 with TRBJ2-5, with 7 nucleotides matching TRBD2. The CDR3 runs to 14 residues. V was pared by 7 bases and J by 7 bases, with 12 bases of the junction left unmatched. Germline CDR1 and CDR2: MNHEY and SVGAGI. CDR3 nucleotide sequence: TGTGCCAGCAATCGTGGGAGGGCCTTTGGGACCCAGTACTTC. Its protein product is CASNRGRAFGTQYF.

This chain connects TRBV9 to TRBJ1-4; 7 nucleotides match TRBD1. V gave up 0 bases and J gave up 6 bases; unmatched junction bases: 5. The CDR3 totals 15 residues. The germline V gene encodes CDR1 SGDLS and CDR2 YYNGEE. CDR3 sequence: CASSVDARGDEKLFF. The CDR3 DNA sequence: TGTGCCAGCAGCGTAGACGCCAGGGGGGATGAAAAACTGTTTTTT. Filled out from reference TRBV9 and TRBJ1-4, the complete variable domain reads DSGVTQTPKHLITATGQRVTLRCSPRSGDLSVYWYQQSLDQGLQFLIQYYNGEERAKGNILERFSAQQFPDLHSELNLSSLELGDSALYFCASSVDARGDEKLFFGSGTQLSVL.

This chain connects TRBV5-4 to TRBJ2-7, with TRBD2 as a possible D gene (6 bases). The V gene's germline CDR1 is SGHNT and CDR2 YYREEE (reference sequence). The CDR3 contains 17 residues. The V gene lost 5 bases and the J gene lost 6 bases, with 27 bases spanning the gap. The CDR3 nucleotides are TGTGCCAGCAGGGATCTCTATACCGGGACCCGGGGGTCCGAGCAGTACTTC. Translated: CASRDLYTGTRGSEQYF.

The CDR3 loop is CSVAGQGLYGYTF. The CDR3 coding sequence is TGCAGCGTTGCCGGACAGGGCCTCTATGGCTACACCTTC. The chain uses TRBV29-1 and TRBJ1-2; 8 bases align to TRBD1. Per the germline V gene, CDR1 is SQVTM and CDR2 is ANQGSEA. The junction had 5 bases not matched to a gene; V was cut back by 4 bases and J by 4 bases. The length of the CDR3 is 13 residues.

The rearrangement links TRBV6-5 to TRBJ1-2; possible D gene TRBD1, 6 bases. CDR1 MNHEY and CDR2 SVGAGI come from the germline V gene. Trimming pared 6 bases from V and 3 bases from J, leaving 14 bases between. CDR3 length: 14 amino acids. The CDR3 region has the DNA TGTGCCAGCAGCGAAGGGACAAAATACTATGGCTACACCTTC. It yields the protein CASSEGTKYYGYTF.

This rearrangement joins TRBV12-2 to TRBJ1-5; TRBD1, the table's D call, was not compared with the DNA. TRBV12-2 is labeled a pseudogene. This CDR3 region has 14 residues. The CDR3 spells CASRRDSSNQPQHF. The CDR3 DNA is TGTGCAAGTCGCCGGGACAGCTCTAACCAGCCCCAGCATTTT.

The chain joins TRBV25-1 to TRBJ2-2; the D gene is possibly TRBD2 (7 bases). The CDR3 extends over 15 amino acids. In germline, CDR1 is MGHDK, CDR2 SYGVNS. Deletions cut 2 bases from V and 5 bases from J, with 12 bases between. The chain's CDR3 is CASSEKGGSTGELFF. The CDR3 nucleotides read TGTGCCAGCAGTGAAAAGGGGGGGAGTACCGGGGAGCTGTTTTTT. The full variable domain, completed using reference TRBV25-1 and TRBJ2-2, is EADIYQTPRYLVIGTGKKITLECSQTMGHDKMYWYQQDPGMELHLIHYSYGVNSTEKGDLSSESTVSRIRTEHFPLTLESARPSHTSQYLCASSEKGGSTGELFFGEGSRLTVL.

V usage is TRBV18 and J usage is TRBJ2-5; 9 bases align to TRBD2. The V gene end was trimmed by 2 bases and the J gene end by 5 bases; junction bases not matched to a gene: 6. This CDR3 is built from 15 residues. Germline CDR1 reads KGHSH; CDR2 reads LQKENI. The CDR3 reads CASSPASGTTETQYF. The CDR3 region has the DNA TGTGCCAGCTCACCAGCTAGCGGGACCACGGAGACCCAGTACTTC.

The chain links TRBV30 to TRBJ2-5; TRBD2 might be the D (6 bases). Germline V lookup: CDR1 GTSNPN, CDR2 SVGIG (reference sequence). This CDR3 contains 13 residues. V was cut by 0 bases and J by 5 bases, with 10 bases left in between. Written as DNA, the CDR3 is TGTGCCTGGAGTGTGACTAGTTCGGAGACCCAGTACTTC. Residues: CAWSVTSSETQYF.

This rearrangement joins TRBV16 to TRBJ2-3; 8 bases map to TRBD2. The CDR3 extends over 17 amino acids. The J segment lost 6 bases and the V segment lost 0 bases, leaving 11 bases of the junction unmatched. Germline V CDR1 and CDR2: KGHSY, FQNENV. The CDR3, as DNA: TGTGCCAGCAGCCAATCGGATAGCGGGATCGCGGCTGATACGCAGTATTTT. Protein product: CASSQSDSGIAADTQYF. Supplemented by reference TRBV16 and TRBJ2-3, the full variable domain reads GEEVAQTPKHLVRGEGQKAKLYCAPIKGHSYVFWYQQVLKNEFKFLISFQNENVFDETGMPKERFSAKCLPNSPCSLEIQATKLEDSAVYFCASSQSDSGIAADTQYFGPGTRLTVL.

The V gene is TRBV6-5, the J gene TRBJ2-7; TRBD2 matches at 7 bases. CDR1 is MNHEY, CDR2 SVGAGI, per germline. The J segment lost 8 bases and the V segment lost 4 bases, leaving 2 bases of the junction unmatched. The CDR3 has 11 amino acids. CDR3 sequence (DNA): TGTGCCAGCAGTTGGGGGGGGAAGCAGTACTTC. Its translation is CASSWGGKQYF.

The chain is built from TRBV6-1 and TRBJ2-5; the D is unclear. The CDR3 runs 14 residues. The germline V gene has CDR1 MNHNS and CDR2 SASEGT. V dropped 2 bases and J dropped 5 bases, with 12 bases sitting between them. CDR3 region: CASSESRWLETQYF. CDR3 nucleotides: TGTGCCAGCAGTGAATCACGGTGGTTGGAGACCCAGTACTTC.

The V and J genes are TRBV6-1 and TRBJ1-4; 11 bases align to TRBD1. J gave up 6 bases and V 2 bases, and 5 bases lay outside the gene matches. CDR1 and CDR2 (germline): MNHNS, SASEGT. The CDR3 is 16 amino acids. CDR3: CASSELRTGGYEKLFF. The CDR3 DNA follows: TGTGCCAGCAGTGAACTTAGGACAGGGGGCTATGAAAAACTGTTTTTT.

The gene calls are TRBV6-4 and TRBJ2-1; TRBD2 matches 14 bases. The CDR3 contains 16 residues. Germline V gene lookup returns CDR1 MRHNA and CDR2 SNTAGT. Trimming at V came to 4 bases and at J to 7 bases, leaving 6 bases not matched to a gene. CDR3 residues: CASSGSGTSGSNEQFF. The CDR3 DNA is TGTGCCAGCAGTGGGTCCGGGACTAGCGGGAGTAATGAGCAGTTCTTC.